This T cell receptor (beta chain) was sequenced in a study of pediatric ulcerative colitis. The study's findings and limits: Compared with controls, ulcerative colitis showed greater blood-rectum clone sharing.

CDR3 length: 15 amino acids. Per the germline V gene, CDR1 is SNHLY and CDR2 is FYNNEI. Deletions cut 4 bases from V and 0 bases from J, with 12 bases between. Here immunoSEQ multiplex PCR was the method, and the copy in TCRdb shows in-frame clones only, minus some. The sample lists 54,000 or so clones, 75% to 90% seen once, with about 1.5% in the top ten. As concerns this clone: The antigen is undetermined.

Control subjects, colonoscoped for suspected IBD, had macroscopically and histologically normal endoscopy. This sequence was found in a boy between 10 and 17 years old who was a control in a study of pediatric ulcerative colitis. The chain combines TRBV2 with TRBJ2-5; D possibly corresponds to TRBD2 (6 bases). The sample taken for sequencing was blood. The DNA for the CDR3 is TGTGCCAGCAGTGCCGGGCGGGAACACCAAGAGACCCAGTACTTC. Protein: CASSAGREHQETQYF.